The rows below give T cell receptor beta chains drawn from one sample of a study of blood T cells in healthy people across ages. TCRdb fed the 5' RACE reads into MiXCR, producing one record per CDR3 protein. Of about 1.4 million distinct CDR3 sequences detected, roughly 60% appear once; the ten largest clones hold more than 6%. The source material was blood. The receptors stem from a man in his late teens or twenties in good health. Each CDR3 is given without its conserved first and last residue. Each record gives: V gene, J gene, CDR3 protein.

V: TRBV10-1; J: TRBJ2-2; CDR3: ASSGTGPWTGELF
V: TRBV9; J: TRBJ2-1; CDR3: ASSVGSGWDEQF
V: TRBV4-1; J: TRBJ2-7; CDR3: ASSRGGPVSGQY
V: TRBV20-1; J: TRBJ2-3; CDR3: SARTLLAGRHTQY
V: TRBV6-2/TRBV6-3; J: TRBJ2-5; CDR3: ASNLDPRETQY
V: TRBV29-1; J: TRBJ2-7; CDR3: SVDVSGTGVGEQY
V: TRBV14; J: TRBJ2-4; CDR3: ASSQVKNIQY
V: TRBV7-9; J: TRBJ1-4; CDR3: ASSARTRSGEKLF
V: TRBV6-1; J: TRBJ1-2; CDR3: ASSPLTGGNPTNYGYT
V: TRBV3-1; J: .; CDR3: ASSQDSTSGEQY
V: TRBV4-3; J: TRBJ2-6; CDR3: ASSQDLVRESGANVLT
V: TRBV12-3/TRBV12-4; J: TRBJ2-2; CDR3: ASSPTSGVNTGELF
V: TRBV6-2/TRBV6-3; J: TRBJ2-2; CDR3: ASSYLLAGELF
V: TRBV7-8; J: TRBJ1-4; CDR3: ASSFELVNEKLF
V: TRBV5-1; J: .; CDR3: ASSFGTSGGDEQY
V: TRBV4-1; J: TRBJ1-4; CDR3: ASSHYTGTAHEKLF
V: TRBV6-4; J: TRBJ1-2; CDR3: ASSDSVGDGSYGYT
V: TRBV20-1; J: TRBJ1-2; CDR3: SARAERGYT
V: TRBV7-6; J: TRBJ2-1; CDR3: ASSTQGGRNEQF
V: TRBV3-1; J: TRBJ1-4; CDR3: ASSRSLGGLGEKLF
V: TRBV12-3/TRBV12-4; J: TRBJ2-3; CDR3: ASISSGGDTQY
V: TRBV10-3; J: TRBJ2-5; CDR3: AISDRNQETQY
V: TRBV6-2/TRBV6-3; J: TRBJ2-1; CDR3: ASSYPSDSRGRYNEQF